These 25 T cell receptor beta chains were all obtained from the same sample, sequenced in a study of T cells in Graves' hyperthyroidism and ophthalmopathy. Amplified TCR beta CDR3 regions came from RNA transcripts. When the TCR CDR3 underwent first-round RT-PCR, the HTBI primer set was used. TCRdb used MiXCR to reprocess the multiplex PCR reads, holding one entry per CDR3 protein. The sample comprises almost 600,000 distinct CDR3 sequences, roughly 13% of which are singletons, and approximately 5.7% rests with the top ten. The sample comprised blood. Source of these receptors: a woman in her twenties or thirties with Graves' hyperthyroidism that later progressed to Graves' ophthalmopathy.

The chain carries TRBV5-8 and TRBJ1-5; no reliable D call. The CDR3 contains 16 residues. CDR1 and CDR2 (germline): SGHTS, YDEGEE. V was pared by 2 bases and J by 2 bases, with 14 bases between. CDR3 DNA sequence: TGTGCCAGCAGCTTAACCGGGGAGGTGGGCAATCAGCCCCAGCATTTT. Protein product: CASSLTGEVGNQPQHF.

The chain links TRBV2 to TRBJ2-3; TRBD1 matches 12 bases. The germline gives CDR1 SNHLY, CDR2 FYNNEI. V was pared by 9 bases and J by 5 bases, with 9 bases of the junction left unmatched. The CDR3 is 15 residues long. CDR3 protein: CASTGTGGPGDTQYF. The DNA of the CDR3 is TGTGCCAGTACCGGGACAGGGGGCCCGGGAGATACGCAGTATTTT. The whole variable domain, remainder taken from reference TRBV2 and TRBJ2-3, is EPEVTQTPSHQVTQMGQEVILRCVPISNHLYFYWYRQILGQKVEFLVSFYNNEISEKSEIFDDQFSVERPDGSNFTLKIRSTKLEDSAMYFCASTGTGGPGDTQYFGPGTRLTVL.

In this sample, this clonotype turned up many times. This chain connects TRBV5-1 to TRBJ1-5; 8 nucleotides agree with TRBD1. Germline V gene data show CDR1 as SGHRS and CDR2 as YFSETQ. The CDR3 covers 15 residues. The ends lost 4 bases at V and 5 bases at J; junction bases unmatched: 8. Here the CDR3 DNA reads TGCGCCAGCAGCCGTACAGGGGGTATGGATCAGCCCCAGCATTTT. Amino acids: CASSRTGGMDQPQHF.

The genes are TRBV10-1 and TRBJ2-3; D perhaps matches TRBD2 (5 bases). V was trimmed by 3 bases and J by 9 bases, leaving 10 bases between them. Germline CDR1 WNHNN, CDR2 SYGVQD (reference sequence). This CDR3 spans 12 amino acids. The chain's CDR3 is CASSDLGGTQYF. The CDR3 region has the DNA TGCGCCAGCAGTGATCTCGGCGGGACGCAGTATTTT.

This clonotype was counted only a few times. The genes are TRBV19 and TRBJ2-7, with D possibly being TRBD1 (6 bases). The CDR3 has 15 residues. From germline, CDR1 is LNHDA and CDR2 SQIVND (reference sequence). Between the trimmed V and J ends, which lost 2 bases and 4 bases, there was a span of 15 bases. The CDR3 spells CASSISRTVGYEQYF. In DNA form, the CDR3 reads TGTGCCAGTAGTATATCCCGGACAGTGGGTTACGAGCAGTACTTC.

The sample holds many counts of this clonotype. The J gene is TRBJ1-2, the V gene TRBV24-1, with a weak D call TRBD1 (5 bases). Trimming stripped 2 bases from V and 2 bases from J, with 11 bases between. The CDR3 consists of 15 residues. Germline V lookup: CDR1 KGHDR, CDR2 SFDVKD. The CDR3 DNA is TGTGCCACCAGTGATTCGTGGGGGAAAAACTATGGCTACACCTTC. This sequence encodes CATSDSWGKNYGYTF.

The chain uses TRBV20-1 and TRBJ2-3; the match to TRBD2 covers 7 bases. Germline CDR1 and CDR2: DFQATT and SNEGSKA (reference sequence). Trimming at V came to 0 bases and at J to 2 bases, leaving 5 bases not matched to a gene. This CDR3 is built from 15 residues. The CDR3 spells CSARDWGRATDTQYF. As DNA, the CDR3 is TGCAGTGCTAGAGATTGGGGGAGGGCCACAGATACGCAGTATTTT.

The CDR3 reads CASSIRGQGTDTQYF. In DNA, the CDR3 is TGTGCCAGTAGTATTCGGGGACAGGGCACAGATACGCAGTATTTT. V and J are TRBV19 and TRBJ2-3; 8 positions agree with TRBD1. V was clipped by 3 bases and J by 1 base; unmatched bases: 3. The CDR3 sequence is 15 residues long. CDR1 and CDR2 from the germline V gene are LNHDA and SQIVND (reference sequence).

The sample holds many counts of this clonotype. The rearrangement joins TRBV20-1 to TRBJ2-5, with 9 nucleotides matching TRBD2. The junction had 13 bases not matched to a gene; V was cut back by 1 base and J by 4 bases. Germline CDR1 reads DFQATT; CDR2 reads SNEGSKA (reference sequence). CDR3 length: 17 residues. CDR3 coding DNA: TGCAGTGCTAGAGGGGGGGGTAGCGGGAGAAGAGGAGAGACCCAGTACTTC. Translating it yields CSARGGGSGRRGETQYF.

There are a few counts of this clonotype. An end of the junction differs from the germline gene, which may be a read error. The rearrangement links TRBV24-1 to TRBJ2-1; 7 positions agree with TRBD2. This CDR3 has 16 amino acids. Per germline, CDR1 KGHDR and CDR2 SFDVKD. Here the CDR3 reads CATSDALADTYNGQFF. Here the CDR3 DNA reads TGTGCCACCAGTGACGCCCTAGCGGACACCTACAATGGGCAGTTCTTC.

This clonotype was counted ten times or more. The V gene is TRBV6-1, the J gene TRBJ2-1, with TRBD2 matching over 13 bases. The V and J ends lost 6 bases and 5 bases, in that order; junction bases with no gene match: 7. The germline CDR1 and CDR2 sequences are MNHNS and SASEGT. The CDR3 contains 16 residues. The CDR3 reads CASSNAGTSGDNEQFF. CDR3 coding DNA: TGTGCCAGCAGCAACGCTGGGACTAGCGGGGACAATGAGCAGTTCTTC.

A few counts support this clonotype. The V and J genes are TRBV19 and TRBJ2-3, with 9 positions matching TRBD2. The V gene end was trimmed by 4 bases and the J gene end by 2 bases; junction bases not matched to a gene: 7. The length of the CDR3 is 16 residues. In germline, CDR1 is LNHDA, CDR2 SQIVND (reference sequence). The CDR3 DNA reads TGTGCCAGTAGTAGGGCGGGAGGGGAATCCACAGATACGCAGTATTTT. It is translated as CASSRAGGESTDTQYF.

This clonotype was counted at least ten times. The chain employs TRBV24-1 and TRBJ2-3; the D gene could be TRBD1 or TRBD2 (5 bases each). Trimming took off 2 bases at V and 8 bases at J, with 19 bases between the two ends. The CDR3 sequence is 16 residues long. Germline loops: CDR1 KGHDR, CDR2 SFDVKD. The CDR3 here is CATSDSQGGQASTQYF. CDR3 bases: TGTGCCACCAGTGATTCCCAGGGCGGGCAGGCAAGTACGCAGTATTTT.

Concerning this clonotype itself: Given a much more abundant clone one base away, this may be a read error. The rearrangement joins TRBV12-3 or TRBV12-4 to TRBJ2-2, with 8 nucleotides matching TRBD1. There are 15 residues in the CDR3. The CDR3 spells CASSSTGTGGGKLFF. In nucleotides, the CDR3 is TGTGCCAGCAGTTCAACCGGGACAGGTGGCGGGAAGCTGTTTTTT.

This clonotype was seen many times. The genes are TRBV7-2 and TRBJ2-7; the D gene could be TRBD1 or TRBD2 (6 bases each). This CDR3 comprises 15 residues. Germline-derived CDR1 and CDR2 are SGHTA and FQGNSA. V was pared by 1 base and J by 4 bases, with 14 bases between. DNA of the CDR3: TGTGCCAGCAGCTTAGAGGGGGGACCCTTGTACGAGCAGTACTTC. This codes for CASSLEGGPLYEQYF.

This clonotype was found many times. The J gene is TRBJ1-1, the V gene TRBV10-3; D gene ambiguous. This CDR3 contains 13 residues. CDR1 is ENHRY and CDR2 is SYGVKD in the germline V gene. V dropped 7 bases and J dropped 1 base, with 10 bases sitting between them. CDR3 coding DNA: TGTGCCATCATGCAGCCCCAGAACACTGAAGCTTTCTTT. This sequence encodes CAIMQPQNTEAFF.

The sample holds many counts of this clonotype. The chain uses TRBV28 and TRBJ2-7; 7 positions match TRBD1. The trim removed 3 bases at V and 0 bases at J, leaving 8 bases unmatched. This CDR3 comprises 16 residues. Germline CDR1 MDHEN, CDR2 SYDVKM. In nucleotides, the CDR3 is TGTGCCAGCAGTTTCACTACAGGACAGGTCTCCTACGAGCAGTACTTC. Translating gives CASSFTTGQVSYEQYF.

Only a few counts were recorded for this clonotype. The rearrangement links TRBV19 to TRBJ1-2; unclear D gene. V dropped 1 base and J dropped 5 bases, with 14 bases sitting between them. This CDR3 comprises 15 residues. Germline loops: CDR1 LNHDA, CDR2 SQIVND (reference sequence). In nucleotides, the CDR3 is TGTGCCAGTAGTATAGGTCGGCAGCCTGGGTATGGCTACACCTTC. Translating it yields CASSIGRQPGYGYTF.

Ten or more counts support this clonotype. The chain combines TRBV11-2 with TRBJ1-1; D possibly corresponds to TRBD1 (5 bases). Germline loops: CDR1 SGHAT, CDR2 FQNNGV. The CDR3 totals 15 residues. Trimming pared 0 bases from V and 3 bases from J, leaving 11 bases between. The CDR3 here is CASSLDYTGDTEAFF. Written as DNA, the CDR3 is TGTGCCAGCAGCTTAGATTATACAGGCGACACTGAAGCTTTCTTT.

This clonotype came up many times. CDR3 DNA: TGCGCCAGCAGCCCCGCGCGAGGTTGGACTGAAGCTTTCTTT. Translation gives CASSPARGWTEAFF. V and J are TRBV5-1 and TRBJ1-1; D unclear. Germline loops: CDR1 SGHRS, CDR2 YFSETQ. V lost 4 bases and J lost 5, with 15 bases in between. The CDR3 contains 14 residues.

This clonotype showed up many times. This chain links TRBV7-3 with TRBJ2-1; a possible D gene is TRBD1 (6 bases). V was pared by 5 bases and J by 5 bases, with 16 bases between. Germline CDR1 reads SGHTA; CDR2 reads FQGTGA. This CDR3 comprises 15 residues. CDR3 DNA: TGTGCCAGCAGCCGCTACCCGACAGGAAACAATGAGCAGTTCTTC. Protein product: CASSRYPTGNNEQFF.

This rearrangement joins TRBV20-1 to TRBJ2-5; D is perhaps TRBD2 (6 bases). The germline V and J ends were trimmed by 3 bases and 1 base, with 12 bases remaining between them. The length of the CDR3 is 14 residues. In germline, CDR1 is DFQATT, CDR2 SNEGSKA (reference sequence). The CDR3 loop reads CSARTGEIQETQYF. CDR3 nucleotide sequence: TGCAGTGCTAGGACGGGGGAGATCCAAGAGACCCAGTACTTC.

This clonotype was detected only a few times. The rearrangement joins TRBV20-1 to TRBJ2-7; D possibly matches TRBD1 or TRBD2 (6 bases each). Germline V gene data show CDR1 as DFQATT and CDR2 as SNEGSKA (reference sequence). The CDR3 has 15 residues. Trimming shortened V by 6 bases and J by 7 bases, and 25 bases separated the two germline ends. The CDR3 nucleotides read TGCAGTGCCAAACCGCGGGACACCGATTTGCAGGAGCAGTACTTC. It is translated as CSAKPRDTDLQEQYF.

Many counts were recorded for this clonotype. The chain joins TRBV7-9 to TRBJ2-5, with D perhaps TRBD1 (5 bases). This CDR3 is 16 amino acids long. Deletions cut 3 bases from V and 5 bases from J, with 19 bases between. From germline, CDR1 is SEHNR and CDR2 FQNEAQ (reference sequence). The CDR3 reads CASSFDSWESSETQYF. The CDR3 bases are TGTGCCAGCAGCTTTGACAGTTGGGAATCGTCGGAGACCCAGTACTTC.

This clonotype was picked up a small number of times. V usage is TRBV10-3 and J usage is TRBJ1-3, with 7 bases that match TRBD1. The CDR3 extends over 15 amino acids. Germline V gene sequence: CDR1 ENHRY, CDR2 SYGVKD. With V trimmed by 8 bases and J by 0 bases, 7 bases remained unmatched. Here the CDR3 reads CAIAETGDSGNTIYF. The CDR3 DNA follows: TGTGCCATCGCCGAAACAGGGGACTCTGGAAACACCATATATTTT.